These 16 T cell receptor beta chains were sequenced from one sample in a study of OX40 agonist ivuxolimab in advanced cancers. The method was immunoSEQ multiplex PCR; TCRdb's version includes in-frame clones alone and lacks a portion of them. The sample includes 90,000 or so clones, about 90% of them seen just once. The starting material was CD4+ or CD8+ T cells sorted from blood, obtained in a trial of the OX40 agonist ivuxolimab. These receptors came from an adult with an advanced solid tumor such as melanoma, head and neck, liver or kidney cancer.

The chain links TRBV6-1 to TRBJ2-1; tentatively, D is TRBD2 (7 bases). The V gene's germline CDR1 is MNHNS and CDR2 SASEGT. V dropped 5 bases and J dropped 4 bases, with 15 bases sitting between them. This CDR3 is built from 15 residues. CDR3 sequence: CASSPSGGGYNEQFF. The CDR3, as DNA: TGTGCCAGCAGTCCTAGCGGAGGGGGTTACAATGAGCAGTTCTTC.

V is TRBV5-4 and J is TRBJ1-2; no definite D call. CDR1 is SGHNT, CDR2 YYREEE, per germline (reference sequence). The CDR3 totals 14 residues. Trimming shortened V by 1 base and J by 8 bases, and 15 bases separated the two germline ends. The CDR3: CASSLTQVPLGYTF. Written as DNA, the CDR3 is TGTGCCAGCAGCTTGACCCAGGTCCCCCTAGGCTACACCTTC.

This chain joins TRBV5-6 and TRBJ2-3, with TRBD2 identical over 10 bases. Germline V lookup: CDR1 SGHDT, CDR2 YYEEEE. The CDR3 spans 16 residues. Losses at the gene ends were 0 bases for V and 4 bases for J; bases not matched to a gene: 5. The CDR3 DNA sequence: TGTGCCAGCAGCTTGGAGGGACTAGCGATCCCAGATACGCAGTATTTT. Translation: CASSLEGLAIPDTQYF.

This clone was found once. This chain uses TRBV9 with TRBJ1-5; 7 nucleotides align to TRBD1. Per germline, CDR1 SGDLS and CDR2 YYNGEE. The CDR3 is 13 residues long. The V segment lost 0 bases and the J segment 10 bases; nucleotides outside the gene matches: 4. The CDR3 is CASSVGQGDPQHF. The CDR3 coding sequence is TGTGCCAGCAGCGTAGGACAGGGAGACCCCCAGCATTTT.

In DNA form, the CDR3 reads TGTGCCAGCACCACCGGGACTAGCGGGCATAATGAGCAGTTCTTC. Amino acid sequence: CASTTGTSGHNEQFF. The chain combines TRBV27 with TRBJ2-1, with TRBD2 identical over 12 bases. The junction had 8 bases not matched to a gene; V was cut back by 7 bases and J by 7 bases. From germline, CDR1 is MNHEY and CDR2 SMNVEV (reference sequence). The CDR3 contains 15 residues.

The chain recombines TRBV6-5 with TRBJ1-5; TRBD1 might be the D (6 bases). Germline CDR1 and CDR2: MNHEY and SVGAGI. V was trimmed by 5 bases and J by 4 bases, leaving 15 bases between them. The CDR3 contains 15 residues. DNA for the CDR3: TGTGCCAGCAGTGTTGGGGGGGCCCCGAATCAGCCCCAGCATTTT. This codes for CASSVGGAPNQPQHF.

This sequence joins TRBV19 and TRBJ1-2; D is unresolved. Germline V gene data show CDR1 as LNHDA and CDR2 as SQIVND (reference sequence). V was trimmed by 3 bases and J by 7 bases, leaving 9 bases between them. This CDR3 region has 12 residues. The CDR3 region is CASSIRWSGYTF. In DNA form, the CDR3 reads TGTGCCAGTAGTATTAGGTGGAGTGGCTACACCTTC.

This clone came up a few times. The chain employs TRBV30 and TRBJ1-1; D remains unclear. Germline CDR1 reads GTSNPN; CDR2 reads SVGIG (reference sequence). The ends were cut back, 1 base at V and 6 bases at J, with 6 bases in the middle. This CDR3 comprises 11 residues. In DNA, the CDR3 is TGTGCCTGGAGTGCCGGAGCTGAAGCTTTCTTT. Residues: CAWSAGAEAFF.

The chain uses TRBV28 and TRBJ1-3, with D perhaps TRBD1 (5 bases). CDR3 size: 15 residues. The V gene lost 5 bases and the J gene lost 0 bases, with 11 bases spanning the gap. CDR1 is MDHEN and CDR2 is SYDVKM in the germline V gene. CDR3 DNA: TGTGCCAGCAGTCCCCCGGGACTCTCTGGAAACACCATATATTTT. Amino acid sequence: CASSPPGLSGNTIYF.

The chain is built from TRBV29-1 and TRBJ1-3; D call uncertain. Germline V gene data show CDR1 as SQVTM and CDR2 as ANQGSEA. The CDR3 totals 14 residues. The V end lost 0 bases, the J end lost 2 bases, and 8 bases lay between the germline ends. CDR3 in amino acids: CSVEDPGTGNTIYF. The CDR3 region has the DNA TGCAGCGTTGAAGATCCGGGGACTGGAAACACCATATATTTT.

The CDR3 is CASSYSVGVTYGYTF. For the CDR3, the DNA is TGTGCCAGCAGTTACTCGGTGGGGGTTACCTATGGCTACACCTTC. The chain uses TRBV6-5 and TRBJ1-2; TRBD1 might be the D (5 bases). The germline V gene has CDR1 MNHEY and CDR2 SVGAGI. Trimming pared 0 bases from V and 4 bases from J, leaving 12 bases between. The CDR3 has 15 residues.

This clone was counted once. The chain combines TRBV4-3 with TRBJ1-1; D unclear. From germline, CDR1 is LGHNA and CDR2 YSLEER. Trimming took off 0 bases at V and 1 base at J, with 6 bases between the two ends. CDR3 size: 14 residues. The CDR3 protein is CASSQDGGNTEAFF. Written as DNA, the CDR3 is TGCGCCAGCAGCCAAGATGGAGGGAACACTGAAGCTTTCTTT.

The chain recombines TRBV6-6 with TRBJ2-2; D gene ambiguous. V lost 2 bases and J lost 5, with 12 bases in between. In germline, CDR1 is MNHNY, CDR2 SVGAGI (reference sequence). The CDR3 is made up of 15 amino acids. The CDR3 here is CASSYTPLVTGELFF. CDR3 in DNA: TGTGCCAGCAGTTACACCCCACTCGTGACCGGGGAGCTGTTTTTT.

The chain is built from TRBV6-5 and TRBJ1-1, with D unresolved. This CDR3 spans 13 amino acids. V was clipped by 6 bases and J by 1 base, with 9 bases between them. Germline assignment: CDR1 MNHEY and CDR2 SVGAGI. CDR3 protein: CASSGDWNTEAFF. In nucleotides, the CDR3 is TGTGCCAGCAGCGGCGACTGGAACACTGAAGCTTTCTTT.

This chain joins TRBV4-3 and TRBJ1-4; TRBD1 might be the D (6 bases). The length of the CDR3 is 17 residues. The germline V gene has CDR1 LGHNA and CDR2 YSLEER. Trimming pared 0 bases from V and 7 bases from J, leaving 18 bases between. CDR3 loop: CASSQDQGSRFREKLFF. The CDR3 DNA is TGCGCCAGCAGCCAAGATCAGGGGTCCCGGTTCCGTGAAAAACTGTTTTTT.

The rearrangement joins TRBV14 to TRBJ2-1; D unresolved. The CDR3 is made up of 15 amino acids. Germline V gene lookup returns CDR1 SGHDN and CDR2 FVKESK. V shed 4 bases and J shed 5 bases, with 15 bases lying between them. The DNA of the CDR3 is TGTGCCAGCAGCCGCAAAGGATTAATTGACAATGAGCAGTTCTTC. Protein sequence: CASSRKGLIDNEQFF.